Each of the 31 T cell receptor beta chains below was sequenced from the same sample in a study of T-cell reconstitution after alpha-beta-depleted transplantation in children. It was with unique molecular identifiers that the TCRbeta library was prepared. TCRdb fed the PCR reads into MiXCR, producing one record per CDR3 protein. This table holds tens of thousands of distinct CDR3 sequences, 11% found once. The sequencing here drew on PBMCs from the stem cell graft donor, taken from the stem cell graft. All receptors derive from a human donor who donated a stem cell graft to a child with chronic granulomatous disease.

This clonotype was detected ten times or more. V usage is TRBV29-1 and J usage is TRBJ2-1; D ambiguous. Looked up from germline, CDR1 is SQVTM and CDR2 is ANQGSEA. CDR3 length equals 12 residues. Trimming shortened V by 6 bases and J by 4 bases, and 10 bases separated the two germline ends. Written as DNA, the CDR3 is TGCAGCGTAGAAATACAGTACAATGAGCAGTTCTTC. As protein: CSVEIQYNEQFF.

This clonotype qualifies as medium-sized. The CDR3 bases are TGTGCCAGCAGTTCGATAACAGGTCCCCCTCAGCCCCAGCATTTT. Translating it yields CASSSITGPPQPQHF. The rearrangement links TRBV12-3 or TRBV12-4 to TRBJ1-5; D is possibly TRBD1 (5 bases). Trimming took off 4 bases at V and 6 bases at J, with 16 bases between the two ends. The CDR3 totals 15 residues.

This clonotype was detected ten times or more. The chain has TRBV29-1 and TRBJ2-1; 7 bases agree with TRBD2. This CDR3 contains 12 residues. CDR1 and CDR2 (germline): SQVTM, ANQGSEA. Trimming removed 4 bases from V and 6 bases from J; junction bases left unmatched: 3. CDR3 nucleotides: TGCAGCGTTGGAGGGAGGGCCAATGAGCAGTTCTTC. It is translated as CSVGGRANEQFF.

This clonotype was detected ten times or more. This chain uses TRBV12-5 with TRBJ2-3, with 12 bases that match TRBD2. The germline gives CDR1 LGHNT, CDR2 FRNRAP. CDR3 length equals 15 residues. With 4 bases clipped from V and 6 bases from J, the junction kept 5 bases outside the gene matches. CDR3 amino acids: CASGSLAGGPDTQYF. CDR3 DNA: TGTGCTAGTGGTTCGCTAGCGGGAGGGCCGGATACGCAGTATTTT. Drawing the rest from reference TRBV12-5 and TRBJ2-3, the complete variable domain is DARVTQTPRHKVTEMGQEVTMRCQPILGHNTVFWYRQTMMQGLELLAYFRNRAPLDDSGMPKDRFSAEMPDATLATLKIQPSEPRDSAVYFCASGSLAGGPDTQYFGPGTRLTVL.

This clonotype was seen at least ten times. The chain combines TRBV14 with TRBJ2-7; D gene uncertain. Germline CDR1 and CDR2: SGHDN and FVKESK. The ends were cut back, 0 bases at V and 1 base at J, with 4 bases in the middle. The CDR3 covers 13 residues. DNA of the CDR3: TGTGCCAGCAGCCAAGAGGGTTCCTACGAGCAGTACTTC. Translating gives CASSQEGSYEQYF.

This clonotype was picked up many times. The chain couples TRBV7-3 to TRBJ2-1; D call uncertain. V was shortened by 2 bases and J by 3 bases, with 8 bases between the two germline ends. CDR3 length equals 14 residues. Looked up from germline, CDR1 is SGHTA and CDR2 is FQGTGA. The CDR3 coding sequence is TGTGCCAGCAGCTTACAGGACGGCTACAATGAGCAGTTCTTC. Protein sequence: CASSLQDGYNEQFF.

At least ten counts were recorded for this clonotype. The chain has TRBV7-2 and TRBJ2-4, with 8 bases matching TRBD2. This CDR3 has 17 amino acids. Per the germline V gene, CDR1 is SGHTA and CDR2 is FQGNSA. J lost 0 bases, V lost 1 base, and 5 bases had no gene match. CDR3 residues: CASSLGGAGVAKNIQYF. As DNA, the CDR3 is TGTGCCAGCAGCTTAGGCGGAGCGGGGGTAGCCAAAAACATTCAGTACTTC.

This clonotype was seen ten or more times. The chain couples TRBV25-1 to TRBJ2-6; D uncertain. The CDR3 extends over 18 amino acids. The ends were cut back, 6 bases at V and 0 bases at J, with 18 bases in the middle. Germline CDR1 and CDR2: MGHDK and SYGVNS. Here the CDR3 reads CASRESLVFNSGANVLTF. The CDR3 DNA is TGTGCCAGCAGGGAGAGTCTAGTTTTTAACTCTGGGGCCAACGTCCTGACTTTC.

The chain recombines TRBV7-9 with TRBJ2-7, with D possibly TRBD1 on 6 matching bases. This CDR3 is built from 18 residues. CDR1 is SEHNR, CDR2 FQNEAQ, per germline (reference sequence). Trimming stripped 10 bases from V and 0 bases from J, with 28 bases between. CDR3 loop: CATCKGRTTGPSSYEQYF. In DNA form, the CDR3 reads TGTGCCACCTGCAAAGGGAGAACGACAGGACCGAGCTCCTACGAGCAGTACTTC.

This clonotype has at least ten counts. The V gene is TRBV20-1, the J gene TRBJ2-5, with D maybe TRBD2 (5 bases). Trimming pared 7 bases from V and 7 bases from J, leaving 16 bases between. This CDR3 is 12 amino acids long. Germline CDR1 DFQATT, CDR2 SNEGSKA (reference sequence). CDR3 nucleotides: TGCAGTGTCCCTCCTGGAGGCGGGACCCAGTACTTC. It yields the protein CSVPPGGGTQYF.

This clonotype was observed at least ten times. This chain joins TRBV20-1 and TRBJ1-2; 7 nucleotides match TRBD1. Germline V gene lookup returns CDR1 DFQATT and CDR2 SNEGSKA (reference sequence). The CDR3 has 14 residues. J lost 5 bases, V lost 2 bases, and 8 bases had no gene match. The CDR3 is CSARKYRGEYGYTF. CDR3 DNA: TGCAGTGCTAGAAAGTACAGGGGAGAGTATGGCTACACCTTC.

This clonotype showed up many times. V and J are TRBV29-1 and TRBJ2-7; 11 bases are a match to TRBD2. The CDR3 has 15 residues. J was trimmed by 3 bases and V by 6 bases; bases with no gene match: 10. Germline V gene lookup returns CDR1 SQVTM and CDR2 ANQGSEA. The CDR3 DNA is TGCAGCGTCGGGACTAGCGGAGGACCGTTCTACGAGCAGTACTTC. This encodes CSVGTSGGPFYEQYF.

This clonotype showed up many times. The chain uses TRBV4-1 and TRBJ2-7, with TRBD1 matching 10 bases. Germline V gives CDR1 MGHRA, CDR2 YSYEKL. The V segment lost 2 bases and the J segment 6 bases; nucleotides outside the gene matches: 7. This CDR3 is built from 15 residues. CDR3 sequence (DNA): TGCGCCAGCAGCCAAAGCGGGACAGGGGTCTCCGAGCAGTACTTC. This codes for CASSQSGTGVSEQYF.

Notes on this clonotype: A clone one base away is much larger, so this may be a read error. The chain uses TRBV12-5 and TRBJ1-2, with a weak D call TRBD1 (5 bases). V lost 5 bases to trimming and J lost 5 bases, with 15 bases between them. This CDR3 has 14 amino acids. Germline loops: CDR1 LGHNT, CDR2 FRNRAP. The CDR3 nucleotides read TGTGCTAGTGGTGCGGCGGACACCCTTTATGGCTACACCTTC. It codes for CASGAADTLYGYTF. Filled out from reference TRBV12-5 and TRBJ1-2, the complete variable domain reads DARVTQTPRHKVTEMGQEVTMRCQPILGHNTVFWYRQTMMQGLELLAYFRNRAPLDDSGMPKDRFSAEMPDATLATLKIQPSEPRDSAVYFCASGAADTLYGYTFGSGTRLTVV.

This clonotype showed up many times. Here the CDR3 reads CASSLANDEQFF. CDR3 bases: TGTGCCAGCAGCTTAGCCAACGATGAGCAGTTCTTC. The V and J genes are TRBV7-2 and TRBJ2-1; no definite D call. Germline loops: CDR1 SGHTA, CDR2 FQGNSA. The CDR3 loop spans 12 amino acids. Trimming pared 0 bases from V and 8 bases from J, leaving 5 bases between.

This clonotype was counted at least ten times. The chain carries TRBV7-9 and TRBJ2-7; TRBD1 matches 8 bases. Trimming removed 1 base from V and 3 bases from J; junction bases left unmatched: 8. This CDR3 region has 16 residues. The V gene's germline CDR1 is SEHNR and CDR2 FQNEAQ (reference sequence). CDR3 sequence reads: CASSLVAAGGYYEQYF. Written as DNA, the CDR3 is TGTGCCAGCAGCTTAGTCGCGGCAGGGGGCTACTACGAGCAGTACTTC.

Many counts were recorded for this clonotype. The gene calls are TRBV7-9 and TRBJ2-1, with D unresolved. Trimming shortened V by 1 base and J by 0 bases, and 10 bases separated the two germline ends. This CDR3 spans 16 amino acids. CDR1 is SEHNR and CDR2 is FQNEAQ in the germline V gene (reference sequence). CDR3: CASSLDPFSSYNEQFF. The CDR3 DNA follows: TGTGCCAGCAGCTTAGATCCGTTCAGCTCCTACAATGAGCAGTTCTTC.

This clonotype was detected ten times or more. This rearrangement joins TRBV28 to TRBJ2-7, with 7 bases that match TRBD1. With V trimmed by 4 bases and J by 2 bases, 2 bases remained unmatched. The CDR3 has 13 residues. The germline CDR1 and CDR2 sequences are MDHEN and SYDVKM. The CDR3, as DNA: TGTGCCAGCAGTTCGACAGGGACCTACGAGCAGTACTTC. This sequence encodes CASSSTGTYEQYF.

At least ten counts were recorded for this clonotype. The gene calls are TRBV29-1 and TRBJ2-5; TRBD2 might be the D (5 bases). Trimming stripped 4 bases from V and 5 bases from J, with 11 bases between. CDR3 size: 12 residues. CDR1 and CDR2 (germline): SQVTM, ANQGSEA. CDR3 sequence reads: CSVGYRGETQYF. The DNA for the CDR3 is TGCAGCGTTGGCTACAGAGGGGAGACCCAGTACTTC.

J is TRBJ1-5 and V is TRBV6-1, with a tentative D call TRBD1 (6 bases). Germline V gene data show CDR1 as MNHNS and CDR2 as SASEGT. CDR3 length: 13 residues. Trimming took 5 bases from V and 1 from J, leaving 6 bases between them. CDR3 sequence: CASSQGSNQPQHF. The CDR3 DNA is TGTGCCAGCAGTCAGGGGAGCAATCAGCCCCAGCATTTT.

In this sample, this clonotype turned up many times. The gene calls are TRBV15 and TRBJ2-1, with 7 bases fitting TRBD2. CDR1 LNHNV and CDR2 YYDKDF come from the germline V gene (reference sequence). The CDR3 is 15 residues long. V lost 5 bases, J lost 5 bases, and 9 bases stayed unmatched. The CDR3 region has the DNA TGTGCCACCAGCGAACCCCAGCGGGGAAACAATGAGCAGTTCTTC. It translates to CATSEPQRGNNEQFF.

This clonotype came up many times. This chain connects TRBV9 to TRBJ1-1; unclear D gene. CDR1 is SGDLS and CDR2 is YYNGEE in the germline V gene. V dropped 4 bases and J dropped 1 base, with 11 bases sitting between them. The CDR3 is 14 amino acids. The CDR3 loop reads CASSSGDGNTEAFF. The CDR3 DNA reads TGTGCCAGCAGCTCCGGGGATGGGAACACTGAAGCTTTCTTT.

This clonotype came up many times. The CDR3 DNA reads TGTGCCAGCAGTTTATCGTCAGGGGGATACAATGAGCAGTTCTTC. Encoded protein: CASSLSSGGYNEQFF. The chain uses TRBV27 and TRBJ2-1, with TRBD1 matching 7 bases. The germline V gene has CDR1 MNHEY and CDR2 SMNVEV (reference sequence). V gave up 0 bases and J gave up 4 bases; unmatched junction bases: 3. This CDR3 has 15 amino acids.

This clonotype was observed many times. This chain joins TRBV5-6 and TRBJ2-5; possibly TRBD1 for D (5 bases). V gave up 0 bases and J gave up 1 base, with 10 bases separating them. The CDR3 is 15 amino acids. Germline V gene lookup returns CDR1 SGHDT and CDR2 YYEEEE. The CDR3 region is CASSLDRGLQETQYF. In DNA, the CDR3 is TGTGCCAGCAGCTTGGATAGGGGTCTCCAAGAGACCCAGTACTTC.

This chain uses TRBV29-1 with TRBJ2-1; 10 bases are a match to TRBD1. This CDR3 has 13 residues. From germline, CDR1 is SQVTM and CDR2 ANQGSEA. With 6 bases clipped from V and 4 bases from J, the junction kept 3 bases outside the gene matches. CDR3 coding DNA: TGCAGCGTGGAGGGACAGGGGTACAATGAGCAGTTCTTC. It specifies CSVEGQGYNEQFF.

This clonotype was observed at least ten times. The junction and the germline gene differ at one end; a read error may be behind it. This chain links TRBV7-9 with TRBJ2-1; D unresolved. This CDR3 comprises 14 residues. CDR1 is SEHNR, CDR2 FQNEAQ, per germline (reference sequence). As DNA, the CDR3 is TGTGCCAGCAGCTTACCCCTCGCGGCAGGCCATATTGTCTTC. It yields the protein CASSLPLAAGHIVF.

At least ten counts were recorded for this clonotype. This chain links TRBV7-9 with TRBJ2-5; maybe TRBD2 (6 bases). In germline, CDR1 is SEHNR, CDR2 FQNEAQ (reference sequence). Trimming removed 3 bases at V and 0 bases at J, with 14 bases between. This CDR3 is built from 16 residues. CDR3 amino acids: CASSLGPGRDQETQYF. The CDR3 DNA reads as TGTGCCAGCAGCTTGGGACCCGGGAGAGACCAAGAGACCCAGTACTTC.

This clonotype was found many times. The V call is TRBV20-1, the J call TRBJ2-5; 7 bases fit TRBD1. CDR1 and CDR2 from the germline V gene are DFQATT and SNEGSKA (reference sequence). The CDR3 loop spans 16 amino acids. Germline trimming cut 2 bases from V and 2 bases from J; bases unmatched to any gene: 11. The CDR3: CSARTRDRDIQETQYF. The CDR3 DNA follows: TGCAGTGCTAGAACCCGGGACAGAGATATTCAAGAGACCCAGTACTTC.

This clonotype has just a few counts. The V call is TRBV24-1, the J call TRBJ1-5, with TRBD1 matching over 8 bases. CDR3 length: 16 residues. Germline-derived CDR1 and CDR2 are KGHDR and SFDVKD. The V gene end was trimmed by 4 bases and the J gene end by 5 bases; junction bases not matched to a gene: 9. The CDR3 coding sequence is TGTGCCACCAGTGAGCAAGACAGGGGAGTCTATCAGCCCCAGCATTTT. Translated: CATSEQDRGVYQPQHF.

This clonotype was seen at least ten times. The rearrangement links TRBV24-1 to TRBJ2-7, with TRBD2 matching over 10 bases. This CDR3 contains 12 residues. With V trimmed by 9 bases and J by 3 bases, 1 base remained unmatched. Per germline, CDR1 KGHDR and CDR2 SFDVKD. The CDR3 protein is CATGTSDYEQYF. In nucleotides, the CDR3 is TGTGCCACCGGGACTAGCGACTACGAGCAGTACTTC.

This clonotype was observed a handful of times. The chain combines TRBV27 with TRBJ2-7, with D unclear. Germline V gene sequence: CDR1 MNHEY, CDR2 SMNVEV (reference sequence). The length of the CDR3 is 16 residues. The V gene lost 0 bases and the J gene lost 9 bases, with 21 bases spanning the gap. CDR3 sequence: CASSLSPSEYPGRQYF. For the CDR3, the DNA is TGTGCCAGCAGTTTATCCCCCTCAGAATACCCAGGCAGGCAGTACTTC.